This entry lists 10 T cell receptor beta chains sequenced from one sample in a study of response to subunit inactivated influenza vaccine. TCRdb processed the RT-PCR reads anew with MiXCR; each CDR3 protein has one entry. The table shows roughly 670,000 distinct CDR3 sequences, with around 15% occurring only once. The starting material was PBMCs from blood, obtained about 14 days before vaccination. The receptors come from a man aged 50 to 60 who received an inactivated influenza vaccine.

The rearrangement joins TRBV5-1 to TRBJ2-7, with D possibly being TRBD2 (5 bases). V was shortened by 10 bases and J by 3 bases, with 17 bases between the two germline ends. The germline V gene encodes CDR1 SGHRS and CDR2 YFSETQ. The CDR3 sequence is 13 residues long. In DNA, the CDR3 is TGCGCCCCGAGGAAGATCGGGGTCTACGAGCAGTACTTC. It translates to CAPRKIGVYEQYF.

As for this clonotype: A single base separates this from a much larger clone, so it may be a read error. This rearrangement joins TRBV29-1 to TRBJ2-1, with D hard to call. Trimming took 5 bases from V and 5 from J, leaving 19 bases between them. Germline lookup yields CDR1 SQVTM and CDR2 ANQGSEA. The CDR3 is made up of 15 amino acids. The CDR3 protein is CSVRMTIRYDNEQFF. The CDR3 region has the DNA TGCAGCGTTAGGATGACCATCAGATACGACAATGAGCAGTTCTTC.

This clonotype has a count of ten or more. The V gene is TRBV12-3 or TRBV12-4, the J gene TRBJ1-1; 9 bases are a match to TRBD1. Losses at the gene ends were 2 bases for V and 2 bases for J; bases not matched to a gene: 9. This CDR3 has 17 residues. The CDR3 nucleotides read TGTGCCAGCAGTTTATCTTTTACAGGGGGCTTTAACACTGAAGCTTTCTTT. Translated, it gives CASSLSFTGGFNTEAFF.

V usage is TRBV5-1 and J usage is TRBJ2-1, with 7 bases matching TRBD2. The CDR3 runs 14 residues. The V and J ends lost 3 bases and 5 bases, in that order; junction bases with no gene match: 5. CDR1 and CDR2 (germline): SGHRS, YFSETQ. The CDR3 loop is CASSSLAVDNEQFF. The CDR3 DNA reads TGCGCCAGCAGCTCTCTAGCGGTCGACAATGAGCAGTTCTTC.

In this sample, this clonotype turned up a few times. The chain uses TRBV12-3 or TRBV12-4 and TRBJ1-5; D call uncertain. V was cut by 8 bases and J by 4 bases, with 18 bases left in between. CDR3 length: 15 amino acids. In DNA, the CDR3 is TGTGCCAGCTCAGTTTCGGACGGAAAGAATCAGCCCCAGCATTTT. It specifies CASSVSDGKNQPQHF.

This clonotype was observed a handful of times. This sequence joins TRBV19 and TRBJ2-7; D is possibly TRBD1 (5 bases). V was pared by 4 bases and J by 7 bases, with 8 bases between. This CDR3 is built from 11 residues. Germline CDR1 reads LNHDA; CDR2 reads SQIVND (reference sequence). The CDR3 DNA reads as TGTGCCAGTAGTACGGCAGGGGAGCAGTACTTC. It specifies CASSTAGEQYF. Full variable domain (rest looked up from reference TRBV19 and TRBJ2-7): DGGITQSPKYLFRKEGQNVTLSCEQNLNHDAMYWYRQDPGQGLRLIYYSQIVNDFQKGDIAEGYSVSREKKESFPLTVTSAQKNPTAFYLCASSTAGEQYFGPGTRLTVT.

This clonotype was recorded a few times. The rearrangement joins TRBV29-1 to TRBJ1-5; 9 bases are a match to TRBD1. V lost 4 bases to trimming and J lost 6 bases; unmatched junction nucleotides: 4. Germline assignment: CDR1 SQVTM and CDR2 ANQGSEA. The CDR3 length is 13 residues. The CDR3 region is CSVASDRGQPQHF. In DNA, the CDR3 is TGCAGCGTTGCTTCGGACAGGGGTCAGCCCCAGCATTTT.

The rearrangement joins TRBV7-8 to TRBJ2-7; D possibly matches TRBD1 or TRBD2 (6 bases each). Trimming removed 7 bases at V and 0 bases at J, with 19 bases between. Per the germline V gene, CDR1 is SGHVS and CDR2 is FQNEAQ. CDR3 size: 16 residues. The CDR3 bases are TGTGCCAGCACCCGAACGAGAACGGGGGCCTCCTACGAGCAGTACTTC. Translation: CASTRTRTGASYEQYF.

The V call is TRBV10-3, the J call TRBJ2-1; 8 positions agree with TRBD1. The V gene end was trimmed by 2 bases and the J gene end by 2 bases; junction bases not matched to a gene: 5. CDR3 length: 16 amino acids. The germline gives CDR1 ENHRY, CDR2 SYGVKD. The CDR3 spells CAISERTGLTYNEQFF. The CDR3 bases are TGTGCCATCAGTGAGAGGACAGGGCTGACCTACAATGAGCAGTTCTTC.

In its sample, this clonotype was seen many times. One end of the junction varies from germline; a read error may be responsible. The CDR3 loop reads CASSLGNYEQYF. CDR3 DNA sequence: TGTGCCAGCAGTTTAGGGAACTACGAGCAGTACTTC. This chain connects TRBV5-1 to TRBJ2-7; the D is unclear. This CDR3 comprises 12 residues. The germline V gene encodes CDR1 SGHRS and CDR2 YFSETQ.